These 18 T cell receptor beta chains were all obtained from the same sample, sequenced in a study of shared clonotypes between healthy human individuals. This table comes from immunoSEQ multiplex PCR, and its TCRdb copy is limited to in-frame clones, with some not included. The sample consists of approximately 350,000 clones, around 72% of them appearing once. Sequenced sample: memory CD4+ T cells sorted from blood. The sample's subset: CD45RA-negative fraction. These receptors were collected from a man aged 25-45 years in good health.

The chain combines TRBV10-3 with TRBJ2-1; D is undetermined. This CDR3 comprises 15 residues. With 10 bases removed from V and 3 bases from J, the gap between germline ends came to 19 bases. Germline V CDR1 and CDR2: ENHRY, SYGVKD. In DNA, the CDR3 is TGTGCCACCAAACCGGGTGGGCAGAACTACAATGAGCAGTTCTTC. This translates into CATKPGGQNYNEQFF.

The genes are TRBV27 and TRBJ1-2; unclear D gene. V dropped 6 bases and J dropped 4 bases, with 15 bases sitting between them. This CDR3 has 14 amino acids. Germline CDR1 is MNHEY and CDR2 is SMNVEV (reference sequence). The CDR3 loop reads CASRDLTRGYGYTF. CDR3 DNA sequence: TGTGCCAGCAGGGATTTAACAAGAGGCTATGGCTACACCTTC.

The chain carries TRBV5-6 and TRBJ2-7; D gene ambiguous. The V end lost 5 bases, the J end lost 5 bases, and 11 bases lay between the germline ends. This CDR3 region has 12 residues. Looked up from germline, CDR1 is SGHDT and CDR2 is YYEEEE. The CDR3 is CASRTWKHEQYF. DNA for the CDR3: TGTGCCAGCAGGACATGGAAGCACGAGCAGTACTTC.

The chain couples TRBV7-9 to TRBJ2-1; 10 nucleotides align to TRBD2. The CDR3 has 15 amino acids. CDR1 and CDR2 (germline): SEHNR, FQNEAQ (reference sequence). Trimming removed 7 bases from V and 8 bases from J; junction bases left unmatched: 11. CDR3 DNA: TGTGCCAGCATAAGCGGGAGGGCACGGTCCGATGAGCAGTTCTTC. Its translation: CASISGRARSDEQFF.

This clone was seen once. The gene calls are TRBV15 and TRBJ1-1; no definite D call. V was clipped by 3 bases and J by 4 bases, with 12 bases between them. Germline V gene data show CDR1 as LNHNV and CDR2 as YYDKDF (reference sequence). This CDR3 is 14 amino acids long. CDR3 sequence: CATSSLLVGTEAFF. CDR3 coding DNA: TGTGCCACCAGCAGCCTCTTAGTGGGCACTGAAGCTTTCTTT.

The chain combines TRBV4-3 with TRBJ1-5; possibly TRBD1 for D (5 bases). The CDR3 loop spans 15 amino acids. The germline CDR1 and CDR2 sequences are LGHNA and YSLEER. Trimming shortened V by 0 bases and J by 9 bases, and 15 bases separated the two germline ends. CDR3 protein: CASSQDLGGLWPQHF. In DNA, the CDR3 is TGCGCCAGCAGCCAAGATTTGGGGGGTTTGTGGCCCCAGCATTTT.

This sequence joins TRBV7-8 and TRBJ1-5; no clear D gene. Trimming stripped 1 base from V and 2 bases from J, with 9 bases between. The germline V gene has CDR1 SGHVS and CDR2 FQNEAQ. The CDR3 is 15 residues long. CDR3 coding DNA: TGTGCCAGCAGCTTAGGACGGCTAGGCAATCAGCCCCAGCATTTT. Amino acids: CASSLGRLGNQPQHF.

The chain combines TRBV10-3 with TRBJ1-4; 12 nucleotides align to TRBD1. The germline V gene has CDR1 ENHRY and CDR2 SYGVKD. J lost 7 bases, V lost 5 bases, and 8 bases had no gene match. The length of the CDR3 is 16 residues. DNA for the CDR3: TGTGCCATCAGTCTGACCGGGACAGGGGGCCGTGAAAAACTGTTTTTT. It codes for CAISLTGTGGREKLFF.

This clone has just a few counts. The DNA for the CDR3 is TGCGCCAGCAGCTCGACTACTAGCGGTTACGAGCAGTACTTC. It encodes CASSSTTSGYEQYF. The chain has TRBV5-1 and TRBJ2-7; 8 positions agree with TRBD2. The trim removed 3 bases at V and 4 bases at J, leaving 6 bases unmatched. Germline CDR1 and CDR2: SGHRS and YFSETQ. CDR3 length: 14 amino acids.

This clone was seen a single time. The rearrangement links TRBV15 to TRBJ1-4, with 8 bases fitting TRBD1. The CDR3 runs to 14 residues. With 6 bases clipped from V and 5 bases from J, the junction kept 5 bases outside the gene matches. The germline CDR1 and CDR2 sequences are LNHNV and YYDKDF (reference sequence). In DNA, the CDR3 is TGTGCCACCAGACAGGGGGATGACAATGAAAAACTGTTTTTT. Translating gives CATRQGDDNEKLFF.

The chain uses TRBV7-3 and TRBJ2-5; maybe TRBD2 (6 bases). Germline V gives CDR1 SGHTA, CDR2 FQGTGA. V was shortened by 5 bases and J by 5 bases, with 15 bases between the two germline ends. This CDR3 spans 14 amino acids. This CDR3 is CASSPGGLTETQYF. Here the CDR3 DNA reads TGTGCCAGCAGCCCCGGAGGGCTGACGGAGACCCAGTACTTC. Full variable domain (missing parts from reference TRBV7-3 and TRBJ2-5): GAGVSQTPSNKVTEKGKYVELRCDPISGHTALYWYRQSLGQGPEFLIYFQGTGAADDSGLPNDRFFAVRPEGSVSTLKIQRTERGDSAVYLCASSPGGLTETQYFGPGTRLLVL.

V is TRBV28 and J is TRBJ2-1; no clear D. The CDR3 spans 15 residues. Trimming pared 5 bases from V and 4 bases from J, leaving 15 bases between. The germline V gene encodes CDR1 MDHEN and CDR2 SYDVKM. CDR3: CASSTPVRFYNEQFF. The CDR3 nucleotides are TGTGCCAGCAGTACCCCGGTGAGGTTTTACAATGAGCAGTTCTTC.

The chain recombines TRBV10-2 with TRBJ2-5; either TRBD1 or TRBD2 may supply D (6 bases each). The length of the CDR3 is 17 residues. The germline V gene encodes CDR1 WSHSY and CDR2 SAAADI. With 5 bases removed from V and 5 bases from J, the gap between germline ends came to 24 bases. This chain's CDR3 is CASSRHRESGVRETQYF. In DNA, the CDR3 is TGCGCCAGCAGTCGACACAGGGAGTCGGGGGTGCGGGAGACCCAGTACTTC.

Concerning this clone: Other DNA sequences in this specimen translate into the identical CDR3. The chain links TRBV28 to TRBJ2-7; TRBD2 is a possible D gene (6 bases). The germline V and J ends were trimmed by 2 bases and 4 bases, with 6 bases remaining between them. CDR3 size: 12 residues. Germline V gene data show CDR1 as MDHEN and CDR2 as SYDVKM. DNA of the CDR3: TGTGCCAGCAGTTTACGGGGGTACGAGCAGTACTTC. Amino acids: CASSLRGYEQYF.

The gene calls are TRBV7-2 and TRBJ2-7; tentatively, D is TRBD1 (6 bases). The CDR3 contains 15 residues. V was cut by 2 bases and J by 1 base, with 12 bases left in between. The germline V gene has CDR1 SGHTA and CDR2 FQGNSA. The CDR3 sequence is CASSLSPGQSYEQYF. As DNA, the CDR3 is TGTGCCAGCAGCTTAAGTCCCGGACAGTCCTACGAGCAGTACTTC.

This chain joins TRBV6-1 and TRBJ2-1; no firm D call. With 7 bases removed from V and 3 bases from J, the gap between germline ends came to 4 bases. The CDR3 has 11 amino acids. Germline lookup yields CDR1 MNHNS and CDR2 SASEGT. The CDR3 region is CASMGYNEQFF. DNA of the CDR3: TGTGCCAGCATGGGCTACAATGAGCAGTTCTTC.

This chain joins TRBV6-5 and TRBJ1-2; 7 nucleotides match TRBD1. The CDR3 is 15 amino acids. The germline CDR1 and CDR2 sequences are MNHEY and SVGAGI. The ends lost 7 bases at V and 2 bases at J; junction bases unmatched: 10. CDR3 nucleotide sequence: TGTGCCAGCAATTCCCGCCAGGGGGGGAACTATGGCTACACCTTC. This gives the protein CASNSRQGGNYGYTF.

The J gene is TRBJ2-1, the V gene TRBV6-5; D possibly corresponds to TRBD2 (6 bases). CDR3 size: 16 residues. Per the germline V gene, CDR1 is MNHEY and CDR2 is SVGAGI. Trimming removed 0 bases from V and 2 bases from J, with 11 bases in between. The CDR3: CASSYSRRGTYNEQFF. The CDR3 DNA reads as TGTGCCAGCAGTTACTCGAGGCGGGGCACCTACAATGAGCAGTTCTTC.